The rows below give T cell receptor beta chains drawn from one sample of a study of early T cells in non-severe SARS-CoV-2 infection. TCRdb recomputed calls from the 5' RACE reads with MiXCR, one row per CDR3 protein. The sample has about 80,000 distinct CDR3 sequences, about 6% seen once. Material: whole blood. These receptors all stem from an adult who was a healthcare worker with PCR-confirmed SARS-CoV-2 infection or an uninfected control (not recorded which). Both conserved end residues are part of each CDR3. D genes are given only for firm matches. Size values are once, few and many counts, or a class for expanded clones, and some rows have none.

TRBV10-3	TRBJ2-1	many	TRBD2	TGTGCCATCAGTGGGCCGGGACTAGCGGTGACTGAGCAGTTCTTC	CAISGPGLAVTEQFF
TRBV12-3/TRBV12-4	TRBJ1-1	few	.	TGTGCCAGCAGTTTAATGGTGGCCACTGAAGCTTTCTTT	CASSLMVATEAFF
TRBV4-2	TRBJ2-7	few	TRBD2	TGTGCCAGCAGCCAAGAGGCGCTAGCGGCTTCCTACGAGCAGTACTTC	CASSQEALAASYEQYF
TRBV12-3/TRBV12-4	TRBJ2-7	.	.	TGTGCCAGCAAAACAGCGAACAACCCCTACGAGCAGTACTTC	CASKTANNPYEQYF
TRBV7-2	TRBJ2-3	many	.	TGTGCCAGCAGCCCCACGGGGCAGGTGCTATTCACAGATACGCAGTATTTT	CASSPTGQVLFTDTQYF
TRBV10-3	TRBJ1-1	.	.	TGTGCCATCAGTAAGGGGCGCAGCGAAGCTTTCTTT	CAISKGRSEAFF
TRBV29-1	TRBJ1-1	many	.	TGCAGCGCGAGGGGGGGCGACGAAGCTTTCTTT	CSARGGDEAFF
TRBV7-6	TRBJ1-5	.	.	TGTGCCAGCAGCGCCGGACGGGACAATCAGCCCCAGCATTTT	CASSAGRDNQPQHF
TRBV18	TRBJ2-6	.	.	TGTGCCAGCTCAACGCGAACACAAAGCTCTGGGGCCAACGTCCTGACTTTC	CASSTRTQSSGANVLTF
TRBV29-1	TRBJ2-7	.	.	TGCAGCGTTTCCGACCGCGCCGGGAGTGCGGGAGAGCAGTACTTC	CSVSDRAGSAGEQYF
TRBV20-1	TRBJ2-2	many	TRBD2	TGCAGTGCTAGAGAGCGGGGGGACACCGGGGAGCTGTTTTTT	CSARERGDTGELFF
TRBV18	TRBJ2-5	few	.	TGTGCCAGCTCACCAGAGGACAGTCAAGAGACCCAGTACTTC	CASSPEDSQETQYF
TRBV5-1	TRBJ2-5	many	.	TGCGCCAGCAGCGGTGTCGCTGAGACCCAGTACTTC	CASSGVAETQYF
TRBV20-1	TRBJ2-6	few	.	TGCAGTGCTAGCAAACCAGGTTCCGGGGCCAACGTCCTGACTTTC	CSASKPGSGANVLTF
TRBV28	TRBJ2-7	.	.	TGTGCCAGCAGCTATGGAGGTGGCGACAAAGAGTTTGACTTC	CASSYGGGDKEFDF
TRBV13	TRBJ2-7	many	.	TGTGCCAGCAGCCCGCAGGGGGGCTACGAGCAGTACTTC	CASSPQGGYEQYF
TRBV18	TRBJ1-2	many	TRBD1	TGTGCCAGCTCATCCGGGACAGACCTTAACTATGGCTACACCTTC	CASSSGTDLNYGYTF